The rows below give T cell receptor beta chains drawn from one sample of a study of control samples from healthy donors and cancer patients. Data came from immunoSEQ multiplex PCR; TCRdb stores just in-frame clones and leaves some out. The sample holds about 160,000 clones, just under 95% seen once. The sample taken for sequencing was blood. The receptors come from a woman aged 40 to 55 in good health. Each CDR3 is given with its conserved first and last residue. Fields, in order: clone size, D gene, CDR3 length, J gene, V gene, CDR3 protein, CDR3 DNA. A D gene is named only where the DNA matches it firmly. Size values are once, few and many counts, or a class for expanded clones, and some rows have none.

NA | NA | 15 | TRBJ1-2 | TRBV7-2 | CASSLATARAYGYTF | TGTGCCAGCAGCTTAGCCACAGCGAGGGCCTATGGCTACACCTTC
once | NA | 17 | TRBJ1-4 | TRBV7-3 | CASSLNSARTSNEKLFF | TGTGCCAGCAGCTTAAACTCCGCTAGGACGTCTAATGAAAAACTGTTTTTT
NA | NA | 14 | TRBJ1-1 | TRBV5-1 | CASSLVGGAAEAFF | TGCGCCAGCAGCTTGGTCGGCGGCGCCGCTGAAGCTTTCTTT
NA | NA | 14 | TRBJ1-5 | TRBV30 | CAWTPYADYQPQHF | TGTGCCTGGACCCCATACGCGGACTATCAGCCCCAGCATTTT
once | NA | 18 | TRBJ1-4 | TRBV30 | CAWSRSGGETGTNEKLFF | TGTGCCTGGAGTAGATCCGGGGGAGAAACAGGGACTAATGAAAAACTGTTTTTT
NA | NA | 14 | TRBJ2-5 | TRBV7-3 | CASSLTRDSGPQYF | TGTGCCAGCAGCTTAACGAGGGACTCGGGTCCCCAGTACTTC
NA | NA | 14 | TRBJ1-2 | TRBV7-2 | CASTLPGHDYGYTF | TGTGCCAGCACCCTCCCGGGACACGACTATGGCTACACCTTC
NA | NA | 15 | TRBJ2-1 | TRBV4-3 | CASSQDRNPRVEQFF | TGCGCCAGCAGCCAAGATAGAAACCCCAGGGTTGAGCAGTTCTTC
NA | TRBD1 | 13 | TRBJ2-7 | TRBV19 | CASLDRASYEQYF | TGTGCCAGCCTGGACAGGGCGTCCTACGAGCAGTACTTC
NA | TRBD1 | 15 | TRBJ1-2 | TRBV4-3 | CASSQETGADYGYTF | TGCGCCAGCAGCCAGGAGACAGGGGCTGACTATGGCTACACCTTC
NA | NA | 12 | TRBJ1-5 | TRBV19 | CASSKPNQPQHF | TGTGCCAGTAGTAAACCAAATCAGCCCCAGCATTTT
NA | NA | 15 | TRBJ1-2 | TRBV7-9 | CASSLVGSPNYGYTF | TGTGCCAGCAGCTTAGTGGGCAGTCCTAACTATGGCTACACCTTC
NA | NA | 14 | TRBJ2-5 | TRBV7-2 | CASSKEGGRETQYF | TGTGCCAGCAGCAAAGAGGGGGGACGGGAGACCCAGTACTTC
NA | TRBD1 | 15 | TRBJ1-1 | TRBV27 | CASSASTGGFTEAFF | TGTGCCAGCAGTGCCTCGACAGGGGGCTTCACTGAAGCTTTCTTT
once | NA | 13 | TRBJ1-1 | TRBV9 | CASSPSLGAEAFF | TGTGCCAGCAGCCCGAGTCTAGGAGCTGAAGCTTTCTTT
NA | TRBD2 | 14 | TRBJ2-1 | TRBV6-2/TRBV6-3 | CASSVAGGPDEQFF | TGTGCCAGCAGTGTAGCGGGAGGGCCTGATGAGCAGTTCTTC
NA | NA | 13 | TRBJ1-1 | TRBV5-1 | CASSSTGWTEAFF | TGCGCCAGCAGCTCAACAGGGTGGACTGAAGCTTTCTTT
NA | NA | 14 | TRBJ2-3 | TRBV19 | CASSRTLGTDTQYF | TGTGCCAGTAGTAGGACCTTGGGGACAGATACGCAGTATTTT
NA | TRBD1 | 14 | TRBJ1-5 | TRBV19 | CASSMRGRGQPQHF | TGTGCCAGTAGTATGAGGGGGCGCGGTCAGCCCCAGCATTTT
NA | TRBD1 | 18 | TRBJ2-6 | TRBV4-2 | CASSQDSGGPGGANVLTF | TGTGCCAGCAGCCAAGACTCAGGGGGCCCGGGTGGGGCCAACGTCCTGACTTTC
NA | NA | 13 | TRBJ2-7 | TRBV5-1 | CASSRRQTYEQYF | TGCGCCAGCAGCCGGAGACAGACCTACGAGCAGTACTTC
NA | TRBD1 | 13 | TRBJ1-2 | TRBV18 | CASSQGRGDGYTF | TGTGCCAGCTCACAAGGCAGGGGGGATGGCTACACCTTC
NA | NA | 17 | TRBJ1-5 | TRBV2 | CASREAIRTRINQPQHF | TGTGCCAGCAGAGAAGCTATCCGTACCAGGATAAATCAGCCCCAGCATTTT
NA | TRBD2 | 14 | TRBJ2-1 | TRBV7-3 | CASSPGLAGDVQFF | TGTGCCAGCAGCCCGGGACTAGCGGGGGATGTGCAGTTCTTC
NA | TRBD2 | 15 | TRBJ2-1 | TRBV11-2 | CASSLRGGSDNEQFF | TGTGCCAGCAGCTTACGCGGGGGGTCCGACAATGAGCAGTTCTTC
NA | TRBD2 | 18 | TRBJ2-5 | TRBV5-6 | CASSLDVFSGRAGETQYF | TGTGCCAGCAGCTTGGATGTGTTTAGTGGGAGGGCTGGAGAGACCCAGTACTTC
NA | NA | 15 | TRBJ1-2 | TRBV6-2/TRBV6-3 | CASSNRPRSNYGYTF | TGTGCCAGCAGTAATCGTCCGCGATCTAACTATGGCTACACCTTC
NA | TRBD1 | 14 | TRBJ1-5 | TRBV7-9 | CASSKDRVNQPQHF | TGTGCCAGCAGCAAGGACAGGGTGAATCAGCCCCAGCATTTT
NA | NA | 13 | TRBJ2-2 | TRBV19 | CASSIPGAGELFF | TGTGCCAGTAGTATTCCCGGGGCCGGGGAGCTGTTTTTT
few | TRBD2 | 12 | TRBJ2-7 | TRBV29-1 | CSVQRGSYEQYF | TGCAGCGTTCAGCGGGGCTCCTACGAGCAGTACTTC
NA | NA | 13 | TRBJ2-2 | TRBV11-1 | CASSLDATGELFF | TGTGCCAGCAGCTTAGACGCCACCGGGGAGCTGTTTTTT
NA | NA | 11 | TRBJ1-2 | TRBV20-1 | CSAREGLGYTF | TGCAGTGCTAGAGAGGGGTTAGGCTACACCTTC
NA | TRBD1 | 14 | TRBJ1-2 | TRBV30 | CARHRDRERYGYTF | TGTGCCCGCCACCGGGACAGGGAGCGGTATGGCTACACCTTC
once | NA | 16 | TRBJ1-1 | TRBV15 | CATSRGGQGRNTEAFF | TGTGCCACCAGCAGAGGCGGTCAGGGTCGGAACACTGAAGCTTTCTTT
NA | TRBD1 | 14 | TRBJ2-5 | TRBV9 | CASSVGQGKETQYF | TGTGCCAGCAGCGTGGGACAGGGCAAGGAGACCCAGTACTTC
NA | NA | 16 | TRBJ2-4 | TRBV19 | CASSIRSLLAKNIQYF | TGTGCCAGTAGTATTAGGTCACTCCTAGCCAAAAACATTCAGTACTTC
NA | NA | 11 | TRBJ2-7 | TRBV11-2 | CASSQPVEQYF | TGTGCCAGCAGCCAACCGGTCGAGCAGTACTTC
NA | NA | 15 | TRBJ1-6 | TRBV19 | CASSGQSSYNSPLHF | TGTGCCAGTAGCGGACAGAGCTCCTATAATTCACCCCTCCACTTT
NA | NA | 16 | TRBJ2-1 | TRBV19 | CASSIIGGAGDNEQFF | TGTGCCAGTAGTATAATTGGGGGGGCGGGGGACAATGAGCAGTTCTTC
NA | NA | 15 | TRBJ2-7 | TRBV7-2 | CASSLGVRPTYEQYF | TGTGCCAGCAGCTTAGGGGTACGGCCTACCTACGAGCAGTACTTC
NA | TRBD2 | 15 | TRBJ2-5 | TRBV11-2 | CASRGLAGVQETQYF | TGTGCCAGCAGGGGACTAGCGGGAGTGCAAGAGACCCAGTACTTC
once | TRBD1 | 16 | TRBJ1-1 | TRBV5-1 | CASSLVFRDRNTEAFF | TGCGCCAGCAGCTTGGTTTTCCGGGACAGGAACACTGAAGCTTTCTTT
once | NA | 16 | TRBJ1-2 | TRBV19 | CASSIAPPGDRYGYTF | TGTGCCAGTAGTATAGCACCACCAGGGGACCGGTATGGCTACACCTTC
NA | NA | 14 | TRBJ1-5 | TRBV29-1 | CSVGDPGMGQPQHF | TGCAGCGTTGGAGATCCAGGGATGGGGCAGCCCCAGCATTTT
NA | NA | 15 | TRBJ2-5 | TRBV4-3 | CASSQGGGDGGTQYF | TGCGCCAGCAGCCAAGGAGGGGGGGACGGGGGGACCCAGTACTTC
NA | TRBD1 | 14 | TRBJ1-6 | TRBV7-3 | CASSLGQNNSPLHF | TGTGCCAGCAGCTTGGGACAGAATAATTCACCCCTCCACTTT
NA | NA | 15 | TRBJ1-2 | TRBV11-2 | CASSLDRQGTRGYTF | TGTGCCAGCAGCTTAGATAGGCAGGGGACTAGAGGCTACACCTTC
NA | TRBD1 | 15 | TRBJ1-1 | TRBV7-9 | CASSLAQGEGTEAFF | TGTGCCAGCAGCTTAGCGCAGGGGGAGGGCACTGAAGCTTTCTTT
NA | TRBD2 | 16 | TRBJ2-3 | TRBV6-4 | CASSPDFRAGADTQYF | TGTGCCAGCAGTCCGGACTTTCGAGCGGGAGCCGATACGCAGTATTTT
once | NA | 11 | TRBJ1-1 | TRBV19 | CASSVEVAAFF | TGTGCCAGTAGTGTAGAGGTTGCAGCTTTCTTT
NA | NA | 18 | TRBJ1-6 | TRBV4-1 | CASSQGGRPRAYNSPLHF | TGCGCCAGCAGCCAAGGGGGAAGGCCCAGGGCCTATAATTCACCCCTCCACTTT
NA | NA | 15 | TRBJ2-3 | TRBV4-3 | CASSQEGSRTDTQYF | TGCGCCAGCAGCCAAGAGGGGAGCCGCACAGATACGCAGTATTTT
NA | TRBD1 | 19 | TRBJ2-2 | TRBV5-5 | CASNPRTGDPATNTGELFF | TGTGCCAGCAACCCCCGGACAGGAGACCCTGCTACGAACACCGGGGAGCTGTTTTTT
NA | NA | 15 | TRBJ1-2 | TRBV4-3 | CASSQDTGLGYGYTF | TGCGCCAGCAGCCAAGATACCGGTCTGGGCTATGGCTACACCTTC
NA | TRBD1 | 14 | TRBJ2-5 | TRBV5-1 | CASSLTGVQETQYF | TGCGCCAGCAGCCTTACAGGGGTCCAAGAGACCCAGTACTTC